These 17 T cell receptor beta chains were sequenced from one sample in a study of T cell changes during pregnancy in multiple sclerosis (dated by TCRdb to between 2018 and 2021). Libraries were prepared through the immunoSEQ multiplex PCR assay. The clones in this table, taken by TCRdb from immuneACCESS, are in-frame only. Not every clone is retained; where verified, under half of the shortfall comes from an unresolved V gene, and the cause of the rest is unknown. For this sample there are about 100,000 clones; about nine tenths appear just once. The ten largest clonotypes hold over 3% of the sample. The sample was peripheral blood, taken in the second trimester of pregnancy. The source is a female donor with multiple sclerosis, enrolled in a pregnancy study.

V is TRBV9 and J is TRBJ1-1, with D uncertain. Germline V gene lookup returns CDR1 SGDLS and CDR2 YYNGEE. The CDR3 totals 13 residues. V was cut by 0 bases and J by 5 bases, with 8 bases left in between. The CDR3 loop is CASSVAPGTEAFF. The CDR3 nucleotides read TGTGCCAGCAGCGTAGCCCCGGGAACTGAAGCTTTCTTT. Full variable domain (outside the CDR3, taken from reference TRBV9 and TRBJ1-1): DSGVTQTPKHLITATGQRVTLRCSPRSGDLSVYWYQQSLDQGLQFLIQYYNGEERAKGNILERFSAQQFPDLHSELNLSSLELGDSALYFCASSVAPGTEAFFGQGTRLTVV.

The chain combines TRBV11-3 with TRBJ2-3; 9 bases agree with TRBD1. Germline CDR1 and CDR2: SGHNT and YENEEA. V was clipped by 5 bases and J by 2 bases; unmatched bases: 5. The CDR3 covers 15 residues. CDR3: CASSAGTGYTDTQYF. The CDR3, as DNA: TGTGCCAGCAGCGCCGGGACAGGGTACACAGATACGCAGTATTTT.

The chain employs TRBV4-2 and TRBJ2-5, with 8 bases identical to TRBD2. The V and J ends lost 2 bases and 1 base, in that order; junction bases with no gene match: 6. There are 16 residues in the CDR3. Per germline, CDR1 LGHNA and CDR2 YNFKEQ. The CDR3 loop is CASSQSGRSTQETQYF. The DNA for the CDR3 is TGTGCCAGCAGCCAAAGCGGGAGAAGTACCCAAGAGACCCAGTACTTC.

This clone has only a few counts. The chain recombines TRBV30 with TRBJ1-1; D might be TRBD1 (5 bases). Trimming stripped 4 bases from V and 5 bases from J, with 11 bases between. Germline V gene data show CDR1 as GTSNPN and CDR2 as SVGIG (reference sequence). This CDR3 contains 12 residues. This chain's CDR3 is CAWTSGGTEAFF. CDR3 DNA: TGTGCCTGGACGTCGGGGGGAACTGAAGCTTTCTTT.

The chain uses TRBV7-8 and TRBJ2-1, with a weak D call TRBD1 (6 bases). The V gene lost 1 base and the J gene lost 9 bases, with 19 bases spanning the gap. This CDR3 is built from 16 residues. Germline-derived CDR1 and CDR2 are SGHVS and FQNEAQ. This chain's CDR3 is CASSLGISASGVEQFF. CDR3 coding DNA: TGTGCCAGCAGCTTAGGGATCAGCGCCTCAGGGGTTGAGCAGTTCTTC.

The chain joins TRBV5-1 to TRBJ1-5; D is possibly TRBD1 (5 bases). The V gene's germline CDR1 is SGHRS and CDR2 YFSETQ. This CDR3 contains 13 residues. V lost 3 bases and J 4 bases, leaving 8 bases between the germline ends. In DNA, the CDR3 is TGCGCCAGCAGCTGGACACCTAATCAGCCCCAGCATTTT. Translated, it gives CASSWTPNQPQHF.

The rearrangement uses TRBV27 and TRBJ2-7; no clear D gene. This CDR3 is 13 amino acids long. V was cut by 4 bases and J by 5 bases, with 12 bases left in between. Germline CDR1 reads MNHEY; CDR2 reads SMNVEV (reference sequence). CDR3 sequence: CASSWLYRDEQYF. The DNA for the CDR3 is TGTGCCAGCAGTTGGCTATACCGGGACGAGCAGTACTTC.

This clone was recorded once. The genes are TRBV27 and TRBJ2-1, with TRBD2 matching over 9 bases. Germline trimming cut 8 bases from V and 5 bases from J; bases unmatched to any gene: 7. There are 14 residues in the CDR3. Germline CDR1 and CDR2: MNHEY and SMNVEV (reference sequence). DNA for the CDR3: TGTGCCAGCCAGAGACTAGCGGCCAACAATGAGCAGTTCTTC. Its protein is CASQRLAANNEQFF.

The chain is built from TRBV5-1 and TRBJ1-5, with D maybe TRBD1 (6 bases). V was trimmed by 2 bases and J by 7 bases, leaving 10 bases between them. Germline V gene lookup returns CDR1 SGHRS and CDR2 YFSETQ. CDR3 length equals 13 residues. The CDR3 is CASSLKQGQPQHF. DNA of the CDR3: TGCGCCAGCAGCTTAAAACAGGGACAGCCCCAGCATTTT.

The chain combines TRBV7-9 with TRBJ1-5, with 7 positions matching TRBD1. With 4 bases clipped from V and 0 bases from J, the junction kept 3 bases outside the gene matches. Germline lookup yields CDR1 SEHNR and CDR2 FQNEAQ (reference sequence). The CDR3 is 15 amino acids. CDR3 coding DNA: TGTGCCAGCAGCTCCGGACAGGATAGCAATCAGCCCCAGCATTTT. Encoded protein: CASSSGQDSNQPQHF.

The rearrangement links TRBV14 to TRBJ2-3; TRBD2 matches 7 bases. V lost 3 bases to trimming and J lost 5 bases; unmatched junction nucleotides: 11. The germline gives CDR1 SGHDN, CDR2 FVKESK. The CDR3 extends over 16 amino acids. Here the CDR3 reads CASSQHRDYLGDTQYF. DNA of the CDR3: TGTGCCAGCAGCCAGCACCGGGACTACCTCGGAGATACGCAGTATTTT.

The chain combines TRBV20-1 with TRBJ2-1; no clear D gene. The CDR3 covers 11 residues. V was pared by 3 bases and J by 6 bases, with 6 bases between. In germline, CDR1 is DFQATT, CDR2 SNEGSKA (reference sequence). CDR3 in amino acids: CSARLINEQFF. CDR3 nucleotides: TGCAGTGCTAGGTTAATCAATGAGCAGTTCTTC.

This sequence joins TRBV5-1 and TRBJ2-7; 9 bases agree with TRBD1. There are 15 residues in the CDR3. From germline, CDR1 is SGHRS and CDR2 YFSETQ. V was pared by 3 bases and J by 3 bases, with 7 bases of the junction left unmatched. The CDR3 coding sequence is TGCGCCAGCAGCTCAGGGACAGGGTTAAACTACGAGCAGTACTTC. Translation: CASSSGTGLNYEQYF.

This sequence joins TRBV14 and TRBJ2-3; D might be TRBD1 (6 bases). CDR1 SGHDN and CDR2 FVKESK come from the germline V gene. This CDR3 comprises 15 residues. With 5 bases removed from V and 0 bases from J, the gap between germline ends came to 12 bases. CDR3: CASSIRTASTDTQYF. CDR3 nucleotides: TGTGCCAGCAGCATACGGACAGCTAGCACAGATACGCAGTATTTT.

This clone has only a few counts. J is TRBJ2-5 and V is TRBV9; 9 bases are a match to TRBD1. The V gene's germline CDR1 is SGDLS and CDR2 YYNGEE. The junction had 12 bases not matched to a gene; V was cut back by 4 bases and J by 5 bases. This CDR3 has 16 residues. CDR3 bases: TGTGCCAGCAGCCCGCGAGTCGGGACAGGGTTCGAGACCCAGTACTTC. Translated, it gives CASSPRVGTGFETQYF.

The chain recombines TRBV11-2 with TRBJ2-7, with D tentatively TRBD2 (5 bases). The CDR3 spans 15 residues. Deletions cut 4 bases from V and 0 bases from J, with 13 bases between. Germline-derived CDR1 and CDR2 are SGHAT and FQNNGV. This CDR3 reads CASSSLRRSSYEQYF. In DNA form, the CDR3 reads TGTGCCAGCAGCTCCCTTAGGAGGAGCTCCTACGAGCAGTACTTC.

The chain has TRBV7-8 and TRBJ2-1, with 12 bases that match TRBD2. V trimming: 4 bases; J trimming: 5 bases; junction bases outside the gene matches: 6. Germline CDR1 SGHVS, CDR2 FQNEAQ. The CDR3 is 16 residues long. Here the CDR3 reads CASSYSLAGGNNEQFF. The DNA of the CDR3 is TGTGCCAGCAGCTATTCACTAGCGGGAGGAAACAATGAGCAGTTCTTC.